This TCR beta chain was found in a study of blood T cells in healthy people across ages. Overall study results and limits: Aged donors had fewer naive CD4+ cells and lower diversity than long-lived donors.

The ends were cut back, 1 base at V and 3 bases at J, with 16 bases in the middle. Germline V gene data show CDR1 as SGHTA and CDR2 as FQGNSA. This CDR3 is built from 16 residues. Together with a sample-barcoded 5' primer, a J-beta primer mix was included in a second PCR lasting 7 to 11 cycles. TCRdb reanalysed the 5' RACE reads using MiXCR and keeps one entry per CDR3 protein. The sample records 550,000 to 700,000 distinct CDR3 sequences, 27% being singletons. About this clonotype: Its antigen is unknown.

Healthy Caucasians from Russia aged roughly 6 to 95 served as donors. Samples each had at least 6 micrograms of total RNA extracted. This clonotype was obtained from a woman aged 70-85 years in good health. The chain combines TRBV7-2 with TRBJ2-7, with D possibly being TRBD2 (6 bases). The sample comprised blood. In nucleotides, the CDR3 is TGTGCCAGCAGCTTAGTAGGGGCAGGGAGGAACTACGAGCAGTACTTC. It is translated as CASSLVGAGRNYEQYF.